A single sample gave rise to the 12 T cell receptor beta chains below, sequenced in a study of tumor-infiltrating lymphocytes in localized non-small cell lung cancer. Produced via immunoSEQ multiplex PCR; TCRdb's table is partial and in-frame only. Here the sample spans 9,900 or so clones, roughly 80% being singletons. The sequenced sample was uninvolved lung tissue not adjacent to the tumor. The receptor source for this set is a human donor with non-small cell lung cancer.

This clone was detected once. The gene calls are TRBV27 and TRBJ1-1, with 7 bases matching TRBD1. In germline, CDR1 is MNHEY, CDR2 SMNVEV (reference sequence). The CDR3 spans 17 residues. The trim removed 5 bases at V and 1 base at J, leaving 13 bases unmatched. The CDR3 sequence: CASSPLEGAGANTEAFF. CDR3 DNA: TGTGCCAGCAGTCCGCTCGAGGGGGCAGGGGCGAACACTGAAGCTTTCTTT.

This clone was found a few times. This chain links TRBV13 with TRBJ2-7; the match to TRBD2 covers 9 bases. This CDR3 is 15 amino acids long. Per germline, CDR1 PRHDT and CDR2 FYEKMQ (reference sequence). V was clipped by 6 bases and J by 1 base; unmatched bases: 7. CDR3 nucleotides: TGTGCCAGCAGTCATAGCGGGAGAGGGTCCTACGAGCAGTACTTC. Translation: CASSHSGRGSYEQYF.

This chain uses TRBV4-3 with TRBJ2-2; D is unclear. The germline gives CDR1 LGHNA, CDR2 YSLEER. V was cut by 1 base and J by 4 bases, with 7 bases left in between. The CDR3 has 14 residues. CDR3 region: CASSQVGGTGELFF. The CDR3 region has the DNA TGCGCCAGCAGCCAAGTTGGCGGCACCGGGGAGCTGTTTTTT.

The V gene is TRBV2, the J gene TRBJ2-7; no definite D call. V gave up 7 bases and J gave up 0 bases, with 10 bases separating them. The length of the CDR3 is 13 residues. CDR1 and CDR2 (germline): SNHLY, FYNNEI. The CDR3 nucleotides read TGTGCCAGCACCGATCGAAGCTCCTACGAGCAGTACTTC. The encoded protein is CASTDRSSYEQYF.

Relative to its sample, this clone is medium-sized (0.01 to 0.1%). The CDR3 here is CASSLSPGGVTEAFF. DNA for the CDR3: TGTGCCAGCAGTTTATCCCCTGGAGGGGTTACTGAAGCTTTCTTT. V and J are TRBV27 and TRBJ1-1, with a possible D match to TRBD1 (5 bases). V was pared by 0 bases and J by 5 bases, with 13 bases between. Germline lookup yields CDR1 MNHEY and CDR2 SMNVEV (reference sequence). This CDR3 is 15 amino acids long.

This clone was counted a few times. The rearrangement joins TRBV10-3 to TRBJ1-5; D uncertain. CDR3 length: 13 amino acids. Germline CDR1 ENHRY, CDR2 SYGVKD. V lost 3 bases to trimming and J lost 4 bases, with 7 bases between them. This CDR3 reads CAISEETNQPQHF. The CDR3 DNA follows: TGTGCCATCAGTGAAGAAACGAATCAGCCCCAGCATTTT.

This chain links TRBV6-1 with TRBJ1-5; TRBD1 aligns across 9 bases. The CDR3 runs 15 residues. Germline CDR1 is MNHNS and CDR2 is SASEGT. J lost 9 bases, V lost 4 bases, and 10 bases had no gene match. The chain's CDR3 is CASSVTGGSILPQHF. The CDR3 bases are TGTGCCAGCAGTGTGACAGGGGGGTCCATATTGCCCCAGCATTTT.

The rearrangement uses TRBV5-1 and TRBJ2-3, with D hard to call. The CDR3 spans 12 residues. Germline V CDR1 and CDR2: SGHRS, YFSETQ. Trimming pared 0 bases from V and 4 bases from J, leaving 3 bases between. The CDR3 DNA reads as TGCGCCAGCAGCTTGGGGGCAGATACGCAGTATTTT. It translates to CASSLGADTQYF.

This clone appeared a single time. The gene calls are TRBV7-6 and TRBJ2-1; D possibly corresponds to TRBD2 (6 bases). Trimming cost V 5 bases and J 6 bases, with 17 bases left between them. The CDR3 is made up of 15 amino acids. Germline loops: CDR1 SGHVS, CDR2 FNYEAQ. CDR3 coding DNA: TGTGCCAGCAGCCAAGGCCGGCTAGCGCTCAATGAGCAGTTCTTC. It specifies CASSQGRLALNEQFF.

The chain joins TRBV7-6 to TRBJ1-1; D is unresolved. Deletions cut 5 bases from V and 0 bases from J, with 7 bases between. The CDR3 extends over 13 amino acids. Per the germline V gene, CDR1 is SGHVS and CDR2 is FNYEAQ. CDR3 sequence: CASSPPMNTEAFF. The DNA for the CDR3 is TGTGCCAGCAGCCCTCCCATGAACACTGAAGCTTTCTTT.

The V and J genes are TRBV19 and TRBJ2-3; 8 bases agree with TRBD2. CDR1 and CDR2 (germline): LNHDA, SQIVND (reference sequence). The CDR3 consists of 16 residues. The trim removed 5 bases at V and 1 base at J, leaving 8 bases unmatched. The CDR3, as DNA: TGTGCCAGTAGTCCGAGTGGACTAGCAGGCACAGATACGCAGTATTTT. It codes for CASSPSGLAGTDTQYF. Supplemented by reference TRBV19 and TRBJ2-3, the full variable domain reads DGGITQSPKYLFRKEGQNVTLSCEQNLNHDAMYWYRQDPGQGLRLIYYSQIVNDFQKGDIAEGYSVSREKKESFPLTVTSAQKNPTAFYLCASSPSGLAGTDTQYFGPGTRLTVL.

This clone was detected a few times. The V gene is TRBV6-6, the J gene TRBJ1-6; D is possibly TRBD1 (5 bases). The CDR3 sequence is 15 residues long. CDR1 is MNHNY, CDR2 SVGAGI, per germline (reference sequence). V lost 6 bases, J lost 3 bases, and 12 bases lay in between. CDR3 sequence: CASREQELYNSPLHF. The CDR3 DNA reads TGTGCCAGCAGAGAACAGGAGCTCTATAATTCACCCCTCCACTTT.